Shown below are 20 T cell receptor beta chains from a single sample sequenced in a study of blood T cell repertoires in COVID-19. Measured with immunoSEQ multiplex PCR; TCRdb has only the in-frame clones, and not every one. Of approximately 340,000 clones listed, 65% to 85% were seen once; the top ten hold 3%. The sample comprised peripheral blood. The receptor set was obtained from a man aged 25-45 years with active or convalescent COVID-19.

CDR3 nucleotide sequence: TGTGCCAGCAGCTTAGCAGGGGCGAATGGCTACACCTTC. Protein: CASSLAGANGYTF. The rearrangement joins TRBV13 to TRBJ1-2; perhaps TRBD1 as D (6 bases). Between the trimmed V and J ends, which lost 1 base and 6 bases, there was a span of 9 bases. CDR1 is PRHDT, CDR2 FYEKMQ, per germline (reference sequence). The CDR3 loop spans 13 amino acids.

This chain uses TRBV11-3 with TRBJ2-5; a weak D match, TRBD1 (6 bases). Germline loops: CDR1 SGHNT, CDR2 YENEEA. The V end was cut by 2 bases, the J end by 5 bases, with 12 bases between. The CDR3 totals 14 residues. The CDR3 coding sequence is TGTGCCAGCAGCTTATTAGGGGGAAAGGAGACCCAGTACTTC. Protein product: CASSLLGGKETQYF.

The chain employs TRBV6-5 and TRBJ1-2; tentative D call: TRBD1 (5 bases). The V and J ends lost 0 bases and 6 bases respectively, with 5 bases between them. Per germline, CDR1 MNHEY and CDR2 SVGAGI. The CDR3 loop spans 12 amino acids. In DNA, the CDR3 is TGTGCCAGCAGTTACTCAGGGGATGGCTACACCTTC. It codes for CASSYSGDGYTF.

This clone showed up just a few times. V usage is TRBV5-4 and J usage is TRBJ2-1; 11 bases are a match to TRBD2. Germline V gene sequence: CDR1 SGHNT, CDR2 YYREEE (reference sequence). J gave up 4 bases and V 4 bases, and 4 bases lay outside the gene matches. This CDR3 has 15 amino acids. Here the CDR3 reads CASSPGTSGYNEQFF. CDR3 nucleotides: TGTGCCAGCAGCCCGGGGACTAGCGGATACAATGAGCAGTTCTTC.

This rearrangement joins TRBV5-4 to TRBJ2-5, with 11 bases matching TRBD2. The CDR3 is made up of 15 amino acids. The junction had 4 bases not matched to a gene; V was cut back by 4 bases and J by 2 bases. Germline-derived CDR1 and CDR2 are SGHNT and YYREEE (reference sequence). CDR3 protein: CASSPRLAGQETQYF. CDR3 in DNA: TGTGCCAGCAGCCCGAGACTAGCGGGACAAGAGACCCAGTACTTC. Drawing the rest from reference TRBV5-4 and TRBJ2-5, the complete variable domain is ETGVTQSPTHLIKTRGQQVTLRCSSQSGHNTVSWYQQALGQGPQFIFQYYREEENGRGNFPPRFSGLQFPNYSSELNVNALELDDSALYLCASSPRLAGQETQYFGPGTRLLVL.

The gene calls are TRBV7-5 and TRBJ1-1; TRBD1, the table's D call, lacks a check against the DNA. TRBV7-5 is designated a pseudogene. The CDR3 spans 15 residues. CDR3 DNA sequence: TGTGTCAGAAGCTTGGGACCGGGACAGGGAACGGGAGCTTTCTTT. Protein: CVRSLGPGQGTGAFF.

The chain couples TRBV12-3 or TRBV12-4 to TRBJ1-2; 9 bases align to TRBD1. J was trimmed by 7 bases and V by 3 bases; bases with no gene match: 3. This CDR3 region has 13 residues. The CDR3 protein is CASSLTGGIGYTF. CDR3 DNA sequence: TGTGCCAGCAGTTTGACAGGGGGGATTGGCTACACCTTC.

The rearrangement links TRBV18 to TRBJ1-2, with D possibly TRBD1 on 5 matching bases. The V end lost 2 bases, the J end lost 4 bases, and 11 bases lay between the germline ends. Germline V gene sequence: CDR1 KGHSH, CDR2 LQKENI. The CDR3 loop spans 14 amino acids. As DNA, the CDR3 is TGTGCCAGCTCACCAGCCAGGGATGGCTATGGCTACACCTTC. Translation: CASSPARDGYGYTF.

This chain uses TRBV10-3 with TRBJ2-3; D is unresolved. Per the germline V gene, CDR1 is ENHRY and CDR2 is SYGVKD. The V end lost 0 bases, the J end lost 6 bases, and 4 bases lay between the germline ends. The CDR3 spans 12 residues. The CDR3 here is CAISESSDTQYF. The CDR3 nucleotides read TGTGCCATCAGTGAGTCGAGTGATACGCAGTATTTT.

The CDR3 sequence is CASSLVLAGSDEQFF. The CDR3 bases are TGCGCCAGCAGCTTGGTTCTAGCCGGGAGCGATGAGCAGTTCTTC. V usage is TRBV5-1 and J usage is TRBJ2-1; possibly TRBD2 for D (6 bases). The CDR3 is made up of 15 amino acids. V was clipped by 0 bases and J by 8 bases, with 15 bases between them. Per the germline V gene, CDR1 is SGHRS and CDR2 is YFSETQ.

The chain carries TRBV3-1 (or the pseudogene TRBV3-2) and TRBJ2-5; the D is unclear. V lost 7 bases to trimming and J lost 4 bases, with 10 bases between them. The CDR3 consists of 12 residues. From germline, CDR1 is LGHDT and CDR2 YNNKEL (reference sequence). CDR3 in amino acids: CASKRGRETQYF. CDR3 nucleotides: TGTGCCAGCAAGCGAGGCCGAGAGACCCAGTACTTC.

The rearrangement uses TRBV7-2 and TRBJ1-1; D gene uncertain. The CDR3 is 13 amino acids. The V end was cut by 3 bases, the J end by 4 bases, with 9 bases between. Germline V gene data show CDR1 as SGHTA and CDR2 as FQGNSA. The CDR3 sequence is CASSFTLATEAFF. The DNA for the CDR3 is TGTGCCAGCAGCTTTACCTTGGCCACTGAAGCTTTCTTT.

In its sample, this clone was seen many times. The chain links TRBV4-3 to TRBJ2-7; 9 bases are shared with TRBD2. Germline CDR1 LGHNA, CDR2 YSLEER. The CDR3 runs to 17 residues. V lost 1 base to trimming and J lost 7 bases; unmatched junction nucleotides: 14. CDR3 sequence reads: CASSQGGGRARREEQYF. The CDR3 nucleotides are TGCGCCAGCAGCCAAGGGGGCGGGAGGGCGAGGCGCGAGGAGCAGTACTTC.

The chain's CDR3 is CASSQTRGTGELFF. CDR3 nucleotide sequence: TGTGCCAGCAGCCAGACTAGGGGCACCGGGGAGCTGTTTTTT. This chain joins TRBV7-3 and TRBJ2-2; maybe TRBD2 (6 bases). V lost 5 bases, J lost 4 bases, and 11 bases lay in between. The CDR3 loop spans 14 amino acids. CDR1 is SGHTA, CDR2 FQGTGA, per germline.

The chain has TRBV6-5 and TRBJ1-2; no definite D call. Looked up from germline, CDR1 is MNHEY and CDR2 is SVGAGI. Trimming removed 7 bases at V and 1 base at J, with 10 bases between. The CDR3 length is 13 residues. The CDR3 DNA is TGTGCCAGCACTCGAAGCCTTAACTATGGCTACACCTTC. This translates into CASTRSLNYGYTF.

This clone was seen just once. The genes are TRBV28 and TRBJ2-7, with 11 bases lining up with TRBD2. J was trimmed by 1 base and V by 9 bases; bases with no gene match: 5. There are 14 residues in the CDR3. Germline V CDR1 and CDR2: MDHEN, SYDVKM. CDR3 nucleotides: TGTGCCAGTCAACTAGCGGGAGTTTCCTACGAGCAGTACTTC. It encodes CASQLAGVSYEQYF.

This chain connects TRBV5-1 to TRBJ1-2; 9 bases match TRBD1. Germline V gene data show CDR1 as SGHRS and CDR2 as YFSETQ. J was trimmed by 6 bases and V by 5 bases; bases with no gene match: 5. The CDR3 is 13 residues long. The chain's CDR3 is CASSKTGGDGYTF. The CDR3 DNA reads TGCGCCAGCAGTAAAACAGGGGGCGATGGCTACACCTTC.

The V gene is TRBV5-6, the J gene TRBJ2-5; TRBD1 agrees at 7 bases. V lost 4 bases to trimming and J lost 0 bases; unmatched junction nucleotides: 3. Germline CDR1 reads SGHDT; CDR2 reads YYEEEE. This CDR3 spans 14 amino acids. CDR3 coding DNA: TGTGCCAGCAGCCTTGACAGGGACCAAGAGACCCAGTACTTC. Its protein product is CASSLDRDQETQYF.

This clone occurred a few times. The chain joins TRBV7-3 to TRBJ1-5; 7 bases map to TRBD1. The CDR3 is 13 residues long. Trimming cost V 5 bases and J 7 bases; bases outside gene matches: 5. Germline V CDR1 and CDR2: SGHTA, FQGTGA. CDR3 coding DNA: TGTGCCAGCAGCCTCAACAGGGGCCAGCCCCAGCATTTT. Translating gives CASSLNRGQPQHF.

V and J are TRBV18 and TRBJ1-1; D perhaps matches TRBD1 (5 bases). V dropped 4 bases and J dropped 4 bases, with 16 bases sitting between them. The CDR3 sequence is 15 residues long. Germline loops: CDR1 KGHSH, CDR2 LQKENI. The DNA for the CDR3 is TGTGCCAGCTCACGAAAAACGGGGGAGGTCACTGAAGCTTTCTTT. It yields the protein CASSRKTGEVTEAFF.